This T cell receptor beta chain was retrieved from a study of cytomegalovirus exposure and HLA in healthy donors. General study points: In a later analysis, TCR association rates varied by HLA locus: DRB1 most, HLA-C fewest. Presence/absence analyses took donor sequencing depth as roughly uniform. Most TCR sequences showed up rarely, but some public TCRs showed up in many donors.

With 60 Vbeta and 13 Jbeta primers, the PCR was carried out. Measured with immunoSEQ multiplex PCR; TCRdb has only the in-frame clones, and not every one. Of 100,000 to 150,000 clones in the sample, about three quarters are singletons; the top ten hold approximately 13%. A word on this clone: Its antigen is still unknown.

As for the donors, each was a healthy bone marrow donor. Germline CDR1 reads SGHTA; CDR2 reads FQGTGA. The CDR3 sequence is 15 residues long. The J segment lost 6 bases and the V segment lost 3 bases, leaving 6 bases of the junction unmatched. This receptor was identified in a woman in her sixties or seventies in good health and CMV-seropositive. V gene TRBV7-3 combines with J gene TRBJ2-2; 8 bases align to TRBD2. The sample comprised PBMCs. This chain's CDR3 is CASSLGLGGPGELFF. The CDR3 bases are TGTGCCAGCAGCTTGGGACTAGGAGGTCCCGGGGAGCTGTTTTTT.